One and the same sample provided the 21 T cell receptor beta chains below, sequenced in a study of cytomegalovirus exposure and HLA in healthy donors. The PCR employed 60 Vbeta primers together with 13 Jbeta primers. TCRdb's table, derived via immunoSEQ multiplex PCR, lists solely in-frame clones and lacks some. The sample has 80,000 or so clones, roughly 60% seen once; the top ten hold approximately 5.7%. Sequenced: PBMCs. The receptors stem from a man aged 25-40 years in good health and CMV-seropositive.

The sample holds one count of this clone. This chain links TRBV6-4 with TRBJ1-2; D gene unclear. CDR1 MRHNA and CDR2 SNTAGT come from the germline V gene. CDR3 length: 13 amino acids. Between the trimmed V and J ends, which lost 0 bases and 8 bases, there was a span of 10 bases. In DNA form, the CDR3 reads TGTGCCAGCAGTGACTCGAAGGGAGGAGGCTACACCTTC. This sequence encodes CASSDSKGGGYTF.

This clone was counted a few times. The J gene is TRBJ1-2, the V gene TRBV2, with TRBD1 matching 7 bases. The CDR3 extends over 13 amino acids. The V segment lost 2 bases and the J segment 10 bases; nucleotides outside the gene matches: 7. Germline V CDR1 and CDR2: SNHLY, FYNNEI. CDR3 in amino acids: CASSEFRDRAYTF. CDR3 coding DNA: TGTGCCAGCAGTGAATTTAGGGACAGAGCCTACACCTTC.

The chain carries TRBV6-6 and TRBJ1-1; 9 bases fit TRBD1. The germline CDR1 and CDR2 sequences are MNHNY and SVGAGI (reference sequence). The CDR3 contains 15 residues. The V gene end was trimmed by 6 bases and the J gene end by 4 bases; junction bases not matched to a gene: 9. Written as DNA, the CDR3 is TGTGCCAGCAGGTCCCGGACAGGGGAGACCACTGAAGCTTTCTTT. It codes for CASRSRTGETTEAFF.

This clone was counted between two and nine times. The rearrangement links TRBV7-3 to TRBJ2-1; D may be TRBD2 (5 bases). V lost 2 bases, J lost 9 bases, and 14 bases lay in between. The CDR3 runs 14 residues. CDR1 SGHTA and CDR2 FQGTGA come from the germline V gene. The CDR3: CASSLEPLASEQFF. The DNA of the CDR3 is TGTGCCAGCAGCTTAGAACCCCTAGCAAGTGAGCAGTTCTTC.

This chain uses TRBV6-1 with TRBJ1-1; the match to TRBD1 covers 9 bases. Trimming removed 8 bases from V and 1 base from J; junction bases left unmatched: 8. This CDR3 contains 15 residues. Germline V gene data show CDR1 as MNHNS and CDR2 as SASEGT. The CDR3 nucleotides are TGTGCCAGCCATTTGATGACAGGGGGGAACACTGAAGCTTTCTTT. Protein product: CASHLMTGGNTEAFF.

In DNA, the CDR3 is TGTGCCAGCAGCCAAGACCTAGCGTCCAACGGGATAGATACGCAGTATTTT. Residues: CASSQDLASNGIDTQYF. The V and J genes are TRBV4-2 and TRBJ2-3, with D tentatively TRBD2 (6 bases). The CDR3 is made up of 17 amino acids. The germline V and J ends were trimmed by 0 bases and 5 bases, with 18 bases remaining between them. Germline lookup yields CDR1 LGHNA and CDR2 YNFKEQ.

The V and J genes are TRBV9 and TRBJ1-5, with TRBD1 matching over 8 bases. The germline V gene has CDR1 SGDLS and CDR2 YYNGEE. V shed 7 bases, J shed 9 bases, and the junction held 9 bases outside the gene matches. The CDR3 has 13 residues. CDR3 sequence: CASGGTGEGPQHF. CDR3 bases: TGTGCCAGCGGGGGGACAGGAGAAGGGCCCCAGCATTTT.

The chain couples TRBV14 to TRBJ1-1; 11 bases fit TRBD1. The length of the CDR3 is 15 residues. Germline V CDR1 and CDR2: SGHDN, FVKESK. J was trimmed by 6 bases and V by 4 bases; bases with no gene match: 7. The CDR3 sequence: CASSPWTGGRSEAFF. CDR3 nucleotide sequence: TGTGCCAGCAGCCCTTGGACAGGGGGCAGGTCTGAAGCTTTCTTT.

The chain is built from TRBV6-6 and TRBJ1-4, with D uncertain. V dropped 4 bases and J dropped 0 bases, with 9 bases sitting between them. The CDR3 is made up of 15 amino acids. Looked up from germline, CDR1 is MNHNY and CDR2 is SVGAGI (reference sequence). CDR3 sequence (DNA): TGTGCCAGCAGTTCCCCGGTGGCAACTAATGAAAAACTGTTTTTT. Translation: CASSSPVATNEKLFF.

This clone was observed a handful of times. The V gene is TRBV5-1, the J gene TRBJ1-4, with a tentative D call TRBD1 (5 bases). The ends were cut back, 4 bases at V and 2 bases at J, with 12 bases in the middle. In germline, CDR1 is SGHRS, CDR2 YFSETQ. The CDR3 runs to 15 residues. CDR3 coding DNA: TGCGCCAGCAGCACCCAGGGAAGCACTAATGAAAAACTGTTTTTT. It specifies CASSTQGSTNEKLFF.

The J gene is TRBJ2-7, the V gene TRBV5-4, with TRBD1 as a possible D gene (6 bases). Per germline, CDR1 SGHNT and CDR2 YYREEE (reference sequence). The CDR3 has 16 amino acids. Trimming left V 3 bases short and J 2 bases short, with 18 bases between. This CDR3 is CASSSPWDKDPYEQYF. The DNA for the CDR3 is TGTGCCAGCAGCTCCCCGTGGGACAAGGACCCCTACGAGCAGTACTTC.

V is TRBV5-1 and J is TRBJ1-1; no definite D call. This CDR3 comprises 15 residues. V was clipped by 0 bases and J by 2 bases, with 11 bases between them. From germline, CDR1 is SGHRS and CDR2 YFSETQ. The DNA for the CDR3 is TGCGCCAGCAGCTTGGCCTACAGCTCTAACACTGAAGCTTTCTTT. Translated, it gives CASSLAYSSNTEAFF.

In this sample, this clone turned up a few times. The J gene is TRBJ1-5, the V gene TRBV27; no clear D gene. The V end was cut by 6 bases, the J end by 6 bases, with 9 bases between. This CDR3 comprises 12 residues. Germline V gene data show CDR1 as MNHEY and CDR2 as SMNVEV (reference sequence). CDR3 DNA: TGTGCCAGCAGAACACCCCCTCAGCCCCAGCATTTT. Encoded protein: CASRTPPQPQHF.

The J gene is TRBJ1-2, the V gene TRBV29-1; 8 positions match TRBD1. In germline, CDR1 is SQVTM, CDR2 ANQGSEA. This CDR3 is built from 13 residues. V was pared by 6 bases and J by 4 bases, with 7 bases of the junction left unmatched. CDR3 residues: CSVADRVIYGYTF. CDR3 coding DNA: TGCAGCGTCGCGGACAGGGTCATCTATGGCTACACCTTC.

This clone was observed a handful of times. The V call is TRBV6-4, the J call TRBJ1-1; TRBD1 matches 7 bases. The CDR3 is 13 residues long. Germline V gives CDR1 MRHNA, CDR2 SNTAGT. V shed 6 bases and J 4 bases; nucleotides not matched to a gene: 5. CDR3 protein: CASRRNRGTEAFF. The CDR3 DNA follows: TGTGCCAGCAGGAGAAACAGGGGCACTGAAGCTTTCTTT.

The chain carries TRBV11-2 and TRBJ2-5, with D unresolved. The CDR3 totals 13 residues. With 4 bases removed from V and 5 bases from J, the gap between germline ends came to 11 bases. The germline V gene has CDR1 SGHAT and CDR2 FQNNGV. CDR3: CASSSGFQETQYF. CDR3 in DNA: TGTGCCAGCAGCTCCGGGTTTCAGGAGACCCAGTACTTC.

This clone was recorded a few times. Here the CDR3 DNA reads TGTGCCAGCAGCGGGACGCCGGGACTAGCGGGAGGGCCGTGGGAGACCCAGTACTTC. Translating it yields CASSGTPGLAGGPWETQYF. V gene TRBV7-2 combines with J gene TRBJ2-5; 16 bases line up with TRBD2. With V trimmed by 5 bases and J by 5 bases, 14 bases remained unmatched. The CDR3 sequence is 19 residues long. Germline CDR1 SGHTA, CDR2 FQGNSA. Filled out from reference TRBV7-2 and TRBJ2-5, the complete variable domain reads GAGVSQSPSNKVTEKGKDVELRCDPISGHTALYWYRQSLGQGLEFLIYFQGNSAPDKSGLPSDRFSAERTGGSVSTLTIQRTQQEDSAVYLCASSGTPGLAGGPWETQYFGPGTRLLVL.

This chain joins TRBV9 and TRBJ2-2, with unresolved D. V shed 2 bases and J shed 5 bases, with 7 bases lying between them. The CDR3 extends over 13 amino acids. The germline gives CDR1 SGDLS, CDR2 YYNGEE. The CDR3 loop is CASSVRVTGELFF. Written as DNA, the CDR3 is TGTGCCAGCAGCGTTCGGGTTACCGGGGAGCTGTTTTTT.

The chain recombines TRBV13 with TRBJ1-3; D gene unclear. V shed 3 bases and J shed 0 bases, with 15 bases lying between them. The CDR3 is 17 amino acids. The germline CDR1 and CDR2 sequences are PRHDT and FYEKMQ (reference sequence). DNA for the CDR3: TGTGCCAGCAGCTTTATCACAGTGGGTGACTCTGGAAACACCATATATTTT. Translated: CASSFITVGDSGNTIYF. Complete variable domain (other parts from reference TRBV13 and TRBJ1-3): AAGVIQSPRHLIKEKRETATLKCYPIPRHDTVYWYQQGPGQDPQFLISFYEKMQSDKGSIPDRFSAQQFSDYHSELNMSSLELGDSALYFCASSFITVGDSGNTIYFGEGSWLTVV.

The rearrangement links TRBV7-6 to TRBJ2-2, with 10 positions matching TRBD1. Losses at the gene ends were 5 bases for V and 7 bases for J; bases not matched to a gene: 10. Germline CDR1 is SGHVS and CDR2 is FNYEAQ. The CDR3 is 16 amino acids. The CDR3 protein is CASSRRQGAHFGELFF. The CDR3 DNA follows: TGTGCCAGCAGCCGCAGACAGGGGGCGCATTTCGGGGAGCTGTTTTTT.

CDR3 sequence: CASRVLAGGEQFF. CDR3 nucleotides: TGTGCCAGCAGAGTTCTAGCGGGGGGTGAGCAGTTCTTC. This chain uses TRBV2 with TRBJ2-1, with 11 nucleotides matching TRBD2. The CDR3 sequence is 13 residues long. Trimming took 6 bases from V and 9 from J; bases not matched to a gene: 4. Per germline, CDR1 SNHLY and CDR2 FYNNEI. Combining the CDR3 with reference TRBV2 and TRBJ2-1 gives the whole variable domain EPEVTQTPSHQVTQMGQEVILRCVPISNHLYFYWYRQILGQKVEFLVSFYNNEISEKSEIFDDQFSVERPDGSNFTLKIRSTKLEDSAMYFCASRVLAGGEQFFGPGTRLTVL.